This record concerns one T cell receptor beta chain sequence. This specimen comes from a study of blood T cell repertoires in COVID-19. Study information: COVID-19 samples from acute and convalescent phases originated in the United States, Italy and Spain. The analysed material was cDNA or gDNA that came from T cells, B-cell-depleted T cells, or PBMCs.

Germline V lookup: CDR1 SGDLS, CDR2 YYNGEE. Trimming removed 3 bases from V and 5 bases from J; junction bases left unmatched: 12. The CDR3 runs to 17 residues. Method: immunoSEQ multiplex PCR; TCRdb's copy keeps in-frame clones and lacks some. The sample lists roughly 150,000 clones, 88% seen once, with approximately 2% in the top ten. This receptor was obtained from a man aged 50 to 59 who had recovered from COVID-19. J is TRBJ2-7 and V is TRBV9, with 12 bases that match TRBD2. Sequenced input: peripheral blood. The CDR3 spells CASSANQWTSGVHEQYF. The CDR3, as DNA: TGTGCCAGCAGCGCGAACCAATGGACTAGCGGGGTCCACGAGCAGTACTTC.